This T cell receptor beta chain was sequenced for a study of cytomegalovirus exposure and HLA in healthy donors. Study-level information: The same platform as the roughly 700 first-cohort repertoires was used for the 100 to 150 validation repertoires, a later analysis reported. Study-wide results and limits: CMV antigen specificity was confirmed in vitro for three CMV-associated chains. Rare sequences made up most TCRs, while some public TCRs were found in many donors.

Assay: immunoSEQ multiplex PCR; the TCRdb copy retains only in-frame clones and omits some. The sample records over 200,000 clones, 85% to 90% being singletons. Concerning this clone: The antigen is undetermined. The same CDR3 arises from other DNA sequences in this sample as well.

The donors were part of the validation cohort, which consisted of under 150 subjects and was separate from the first cohort of several hundred subjects. Per the germline V gene, CDR1 is GTSNPN and CDR2 is SVGIG (reference sequence). V lost 2 bases, J lost 0 bases, and 5 bases lay in between. The CDR3 is 13 residues long. The source material was PBMCs. The receptor comes from a woman younger than 30 in good health and CMV-seronegative. V is TRBV30 and J is TRBJ1-3; D call uncertain. The CDR3 spells CAWSLSSGNTIYF. The DNA of the CDR3 is TGTGCCTGGAGTTTATCCTCTGGAAACACCATATATTTT.